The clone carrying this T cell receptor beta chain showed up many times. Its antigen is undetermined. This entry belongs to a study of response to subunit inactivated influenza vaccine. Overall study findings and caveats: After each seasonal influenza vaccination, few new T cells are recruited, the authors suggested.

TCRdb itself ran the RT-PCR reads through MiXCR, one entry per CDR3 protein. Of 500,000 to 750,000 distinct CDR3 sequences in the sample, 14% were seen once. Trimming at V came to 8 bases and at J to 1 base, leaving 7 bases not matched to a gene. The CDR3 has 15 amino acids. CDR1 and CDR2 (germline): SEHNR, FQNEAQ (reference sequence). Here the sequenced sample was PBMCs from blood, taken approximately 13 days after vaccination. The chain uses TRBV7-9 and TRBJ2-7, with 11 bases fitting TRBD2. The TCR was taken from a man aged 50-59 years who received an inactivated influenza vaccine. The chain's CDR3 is CASSPGLAVSYEQYF. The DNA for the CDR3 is TGTGCCAGCTCACCGGGACTAGCGGTTTCCTACGAGCAGTACTTC.